These 11 T cell receptor beta chains share one sample of origin, sequenced in a study of T cell responses to AZD1222 COVID-19 vaccine. Profiled with immunoSEQ multiplex PCR; TCRdb holds only in-frame clones, not every one. The table includes 130,000 to 150,000 clones, 92% detected once. Specimen: peripheral blood, collected on day 0 of AZD1222 vaccination. The receptor source for this set is an adult in good health.

This clone was detected once. This sequence joins TRBV4-3 and TRBJ1-4; D is perhaps TRBD1 (5 bases). The V end was cut by 0 bases, the J end by 8 bases, with 16 bases between. Germline V gives CDR1 LGHNA, CDR2 YSLEER. The CDR3 is made up of 16 amino acids. CDR3 sequence (DNA): TGCGCCAGCAGCCAAGATCGGCAGGGTTGGGGGGAAAAACTGTTTTTT. This translates into CASSQDRQGWGEKLFF.

The rearrangement joins TRBV4-2 to TRBJ2-3; 8 positions agree with TRBD2. This CDR3 spans 16 amino acids. Germline CDR1 reads LGHNA; CDR2 reads YNFKEQ. The V segment lost 4 bases and the J segment 4 bases; nucleotides outside the gene matches: 10. The CDR3 bases are TGTGCCAGCAGCCCTGGTGGTAGCGGGGTACCAGATACGCAGTATTTT. Its protein is CASSPGGSGVPDTQYF.

This chain uses TRBV20-1 with TRBJ1-2; D gene unclear. This CDR3 comprises 11 residues. Germline V CDR1 and CDR2: DFQATT, SNEGSKA (reference sequence). V was clipped by 1 base and J by 12 bases, with 12 bases between them. CDR3: CSARVGGAHTF. CDR3 DNA sequence: TGCAGTGCTAGAGTTGGTGGTGCACACACCTTC.

This clone was seen only a few times. The chain recombines TRBV7-3 with TRBJ2-2; D possibly corresponds to TRBD1 (6 bases). Germline-derived CDR1 and CDR2 are SGHTA and FQGTGA. This CDR3 contains 16 residues. The V end lost 5 bases, the J end lost 4 bases, and 17 bases lay between the germline ends. The CDR3 region is CASSPRTQGGTGELFF. The CDR3 DNA sequence: TGTGCCAGCAGCCCACGGACACAGGGCGGCACCGGGGAGCTGTTTTTT. Looking up the rest from reference TRBV7-3 and TRBJ2-2 gives the full variable domain: GAGVSQTPSNKVTEKGKYVELRCDPISGHTALYWYRQSLGQGPEFLIYFQGTGAADDSGLPNDRFFAVRPEGSVSTLKIQRTERGDSAVYLCASSPRTQGGTGELFFGEGSRLTVL.

In this sample, this clone turned up once. The rearrangement joins TRBV27 to TRBJ2-7; possible D gene TRBD2, 6 bases. This CDR3 has 13 amino acids. The V and J ends lost 6 bases and 2 bases respectively, with 11 bases between them. From germline, CDR1 is MNHEY and CDR2 SMNVEV (reference sequence). CDR3 sequence: CASRLSGPYEQYF. CDR3 coding DNA: TGTGCCAGCAGACTTAGCGGTCCCTACGAGCAGTACTTC.

The chain is built from TRBV5-1 and TRBJ1-1; D perhaps matches TRBD1 (6 bases). The CDR3 totals 14 residues. The V end was cut by 0 bases, the J end by 10 bases, with 16 bases between. Germline V gene lookup returns CDR1 SGHRS and CDR2 YFSETQ. CDR3 nucleotide sequence: TGCGCCAGCAGCTTGGAGGACAGTGGGGACGGAGCTTTCTTT. This sequence encodes CASSLEDSGDGAFF.

This chain joins TRBV7-6 and TRBJ2-1; 7 bases are shared with TRBD2. Germline V gene sequence: CDR1 SGHVS, CDR2 FNYEAQ. This CDR3 has 15 residues. Losses at the gene ends were 5 bases for V and 4 bases for J; bases not matched to a gene: 8. CDR3 sequence: CASSPRGRDYNEQFF. The CDR3, as DNA: TGTGCCAGCAGCCCCCGTGGGAGGGATTACAATGAGCAGTTCTTC.

In the case of this clone: Other DNA sequences in the sample encode the same CDR3. The V and J genes are TRBV7-2 and TRBJ2-3; unclear D gene. Looked up from germline, CDR1 is SGHTA and CDR2 is FQGNSA. V was cut by 5 bases and J by 3 bases, with 6 bases left in between. The CDR3 sequence is 12 residues long. CDR3 in amino acids: CASSLRTDTQYF. The CDR3 nucleotides are TGTGCCAGCAGCCTCCGGACAGATACGCAGTATTTT.

The CDR3 protein is CASSLGPRTGGNNQPQHF. As DNA, the CDR3 is TGTGCCAGCAGCCTGGGGCCGCGGACAGGGGGAAACAATCAGCCCCAGCATTTT. The V call is TRBV27, the J call TRBJ1-5; 10 bases agree with TRBD1. In germline, CDR1 is MNHEY, CDR2 SMNVEV (reference sequence). This CDR3 comprises 18 residues. V lost 6 bases and J lost 3; bases outside the gene matches: 14.

This clone has a handful of counts. CDR3: CASSFNRGEKLFF. As DNA, the CDR3 is TGTGCCAGCAGTTTTAACAGGGGCGAAAAACTGTTTTTT. The chain has TRBV12-3 or TRBV12-4 and TRBJ1-4, with 7 bases aligning to TRBD1. The CDR3 runs 13 residues. The trim removed 3 bases at V and 8 bases at J, leaving 3 bases unmatched.

This sequence joins TRBV15 and TRBJ2-2, with D perhaps TRBD1 (6 bases). The CDR3 extends over 15 amino acids. Deletions cut 0 bases from V and 5 bases from J, with 10 bases between. CDR1 and CDR2 (germline): LNHNV, YYDKDF (reference sequence). This chain's CDR3 is CATSREQGDTGELFF. The CDR3 bases are TGTGCCACCAGCAGAGAACAGGGCGATACCGGGGAGCTGTTTTTT.